These 18 T cell receptor delta chains originate from one sample sequenced in a study of γδ T cells in repeated Plasmodium falciparum infection. TCRdb re-called the multiplex PCR reads via CATT. The sample has 70,000 to 95,000 delta-chain clones; more than 1.4% are singletons. Vgamma9/Vdelta2+ and Vdelta2-negative gammadelta T cells were flow-sorted from PBMC for bulk sequencing. Material for sequencing was gamma-delta T cells from blood. The receptors shown here come from a pool of human donors (malaria-infected and uninfected, not separated).

This clone was observed a handful of times. This probably arose from a read error, given a far larger clone one base away. The V segment is TRDV3, and no J call was made; TRDD3 was called by the table and not checked on the DNA. This CDR3 contains 21 residues. Germline V gene lookup returns CDR1 TVYSNPD and CDR2 GDNSRS (reference sequence). CDR3 DNA sequence: TGTGCCTTTACCCTGGTTGGTGGCCTTTCCCCCCTAAACTTTAGCACCGATAAACTTATCTTT. Its translation: CAFTLVGGLSPLNFSTDKLIF.

This clone has a count of ten or more. This chain uses TRDV1 with TRDJ1; TRDD3 aligns across 8 bases. The germline gives CDR1 TSWWSYY, CDR2 QGS. The CDR3 is made up of 21 amino acids. The ends lost 4 bases at V and 0 bases at J; junction bases unmatched: 22. CDR3 in DNA: TGTGCTCTTGGGGTCAAATGGCTTCCTCCCCACTGGGGGCCTTACACCGATAAACTCATCTTT. Translation gives CALGVKWLPPHWGPYTDKLIF.

A word on this clone: A single base separates this from a much larger clone, so it may be a read error. The genes are TRDV2 and TRDJ2; TRDD3 agrees at 8 bases. V dropped 1 base and J dropped 0; count of bases not matched to a gene: 12. CDR1 GEAIGNYY and CDR2 EKD come from the germline V gene. The CDR3 is 19 amino acids. The CDR3 DNA follows: TGTGCCTGTGACACGGCGGTCTGGGGGAGGGTAGCTTTGACAGCACAACTCTTCTTT. Translation gives CACDTAVWGRVALTAQLFF.

Points on this clone: With a much larger clone just one base away, this may be a read error. This sample includes further DNA sequences coding for the same CDR3. This chain joins TRDV1 and TRDJ1, with 11 bases fitting TRDD3. This CDR3 is built from 21 residues. The germline CDR1 and CDR2 sequences are TSWWSYY and QGS. Here the CDR3 reads CALVIGSRRTGGYSYTDKLIF. The DNA of the CDR3 is TGTGCTCTTGTAATCGGATCTAGACGTACTGGGGGATATTCTTACACTGATAAACTCATCTTT.

In regard to this clone: The protein held in TCRdb is that of a much larger clone and does not match this DNA's translation at residue 12, likely because of a read error; the protein shown is translated from the DNA. This chain uses TRDV1 with TRDJ1; 9 bases agree with TRDD2. TCRdb supplies no J gene; here it was assigned by aligning the nucleotide sequence to germline. Germline V CDR1 and CDR2: TSWWSYY, QGS. The CDR3 consists of 19 residues. J gave up 0 bases and V 3 bases, and 14 bases lay outside the gene matches. The DNA for the CDR3 is TGTGCTCTTGGGGATCCTTCCTACACGAGGCTCGGGTACACCGATAAACTCATCTTT. It specifies CALGDPSYTRLGYTDKLIF.

This clone has at least ten counts. J is TRDJ1 and V is TRDV3; D call uncertain. Germline matching of the DNA provided the J gene here, since TCRdb leaves it blank. CDR1 TVYSNPD and CDR2 GDNSRS come from the germline V gene (reference sequence). V was shortened by 0 bases and J by 1 base, with 12 bases between the two germline ends. The CDR3 is made up of 14 amino acids. The CDR3 here is CAFSLLRGTDKLIF. Here the CDR3 DNA reads TGTGCCTTTAGTTTGTTACGAGGCACCGATAAACTCATCTTT.

This clone was found a few times. The protein recorded in TCRdb matches a much larger clone and deviates from this DNA's translation at residue 12, suggesting a read error; the protein here is obtained by translating the DNA. This sequence joins TRDV1 and TRDJ1, with 11 bases fitting TRDD3. Because TCRdb records no J gene, it was assigned here through a match of the DNA to germline. Germline V gene sequence: CDR1 TSWWSYY, CDR2 QGS. The V gene end was trimmed by 0 bases and the J gene end by 0 bases; junction bases not matched to a gene: 12. CDR3 size: 20 residues. CDR3 loop: CALGELTSWGIRPYTDKLIF. The DNA of the CDR3 is TGTGCTCTTGGGGAACTAACCTCTTGGGGGATACGCCCCTACACCGATAAACTCATCTTT.

This clone was found a few times. With only one base between it and a far larger clone, this is likely a read error. This sample includes further DNA sequences coding for the same CDR3. V gene TRDV1 combines with J gene TRDJ2; TRDD3 is a possible D gene (5 bases). The CDR3 is 16 residues long. CDR1 is TSWWSYY and CDR2 is QGS in the germline V gene. The CDR3 DNA sequence: TGTGCTCTTGGGGAATGGGGCTGTGGGAGGACAGCACAACTCTTCTTC. Translated: CALGEWGCGRTAQLFF.

This clone was counted at least ten times. TCRdb lists the protein of a much larger clone for this DNA, which differs at residue 12, so this is likely a read error; the protein given here is translated from the DNA itself. The rearrangement links TRDV1 to TRDJ1, with 11 bases identical to TRDD3. The V gene end was trimmed by 0 bases and the J gene end by 0 bases; junction bases not matched to a gene: 9. The CDR3 length is 19 residues. The germline gives CDR1 TSWWSYY, CDR2 QGS. CDR3 sequence: CALGELGWGIPPYTDKLIF. In nucleotides, the CDR3 is TGTGCTCTTGGGGAACTAGGCTGGGGGATACCCCCATACACCGATAAACTCATCTTT.

This clone showed up many times. TCRdb's protein for this DNA is that of a much larger clone and differs from the translation at residue 4, likely a read error; the protein shown is the DNA translation. V usage is TRDV2 and J usage is TRDJ2; 9 bases align to TRDD3. Germline V lookup: CDR1 GEAIGNYY, CDR2 EKD. The CDR3 has 16 residues. The CDR3 region is CACGTVGDTLTAQLFF. The CDR3 DNA sequence: TGTGCCTGTGGCACCGTGGGGGATACTTTGACAGCACAACTCTTCTTT.

This clone was counted at least ten times. The chain uses TRDV2 and TRDJ1; no reliable D call. Germline V gene lookup returns CDR1 GEAIGNYY and CDR2 EKD. Trimming stripped 6 bases from V and 0 bases from J, with 28 bases between. CDR3 length: 19 residues. The CDR3 DNA is TGTGCCTGTCCACTAAAGACGGCGCACCCCGCTAACTACACCGATAAACTCATCTTT. Its protein is CACPLKTAHPANYTDKLIF.

The CDR3 loop reads CALGIDPAIALLAEYTDKLIF. The CDR3 nucleotides are TGTGCTCTTGGGATAGATCCTGCTATAGCCTTACTGGCGGAGTACACCGATAAACTCATCTTT. The chain has TRDV1 and TRDJ1, with D perhaps TRDD3 (5 bases). Since TCRdb gives no J gene, matching the DNA to germline was used here to assign it. The CDR3 consists of 21 residues. V was shortened by 5 bases and J by 0 bases, with 31 bases between the two germline ends. Germline-derived CDR1 and CDR2 are TSWWSYY and QGS.

This clone has only a few counts. The protein recorded in TCRdb matches a much larger clone and deviates from this DNA's translation at residue 5, suggesting a read error; the protein here is obtained by translating the DNA. This chain links TRDV3 with TRDJ1; TRDD3 matches 12 bases. Per germline, CDR1 TVYSNPD and CDR2 GDNSRS (reference sequence). This CDR3 comprises 15 residues. With V trimmed by 0 bases and J by 8 bases, 10 bases remained unmatched. In DNA form, the CDR3 reads TGTGCCTTTAGCAGCCTGCTACTGGGGGATACCAAACTCATCTTT. Amino acid sequence: CAFSSLLLGDTKLIF.

This clone was seen a handful of times. The protein TCRdb lists belongs to a much larger clone and differs from this DNA's translation at residue 13, which points to a read error; the protein shown is made from the DNA. This rearrangement joins TRDV1 to TRDJ1, with 8 bases that match TRDD3. The J gene, missing from TCRdb, was assigned here through DNA to germline matching. CDR1 is TSWWSYY and CDR2 is QGS in the germline V gene. The CDR3 contains 16 residues. The V segment lost 0 bases and the J segment 10 bases; nucleotides outside the gene matches: 13. CDR3 region: CALGELRTWGSTRLIF. The CDR3 nucleotides read TGTGCTCTTGGGGAACTTCGGACCTGGGGGAGTACAAGACTCATCTTT.

The table lists this clone with a few counts. A far larger clone is off by one base, so a read error is likely. Different DNA sequences within this sample yield the same CDR3. The V call is TRDV2, the J call TRDJ3; D is unresolved. Germline matching of the DNA provided the J gene here, since TCRdb leaves it blank. The V end was cut by 1 base, the J end by 1 base, with 7 bases between. The CDR3 spans 16 residues. Looked up from germline, CDR1 is GEAIGNYY and CDR2 is EKD. The CDR3 loop is CACDTPGSWDTRQMFF. The DNA of the CDR3 is TGTGCCTGTGACACGCCAGGATCCTGGGACACCCGACAGATGTTTTTC.

Concerning this clone itself: TCRdb pairs this DNA with a much larger clone's protein that differs at residue 18, likely a read error; the protein shown was translated from the DNA. The J gene is uncalled and the V gene is TRDV2; TRDD3, the table's D call, was not compared with the DNA. This CDR3 contains 20 residues. Germline CDR1 and CDR2: GEAIGNYY and EKD. The CDR3 here is CACDTTTGGYVAWDTRQVFF. For the CDR3, the DNA is TGTGCCTGTGACACCACGACTGGGGGATATGTGGCCTGGGACACCCGACAGGTGTTTTTC.

Details on this clone: This DNA's translation differs at residue 18 from TCRdb's protein, which comes from a much larger clone; a read error is likely, and the protein shown is translated from the DNA. The chain uses TRDV1 and TRDJ1, with D possibly TRDD3 on 6 matching bases. The CDR3 totals 22 residues. Looked up from germline, CDR1 is TSWWSYY and CDR2 is QGS. The chain's CDR3 is CALGNARGSPRGGGTYTGKLIF. CDR3 coding DNA: TGTGCTCTTGGGAACGCCCGGGGCTCCCCCCGCGGTGGGGGTACTTACACCGGTAAACTCATCTTT.

About this clone: TCRdb's protein for this DNA is that of a much larger clone and differs from the translation at residue 3, likely a read error; the protein shown is the DNA translation. This sequence joins TRDV1 and TRDJ1, with 9 positions matching TRDD3. Germline values: CDR1 TSWWSYY, CDR2 QGS. The CDR3 runs 24 residues. This chain's CDR3 is CAHGEPTAPNFLLYWGNYTDKLIF. The CDR3, as DNA: TGTGCTCATGGGGAACCGACGGCCCCAAACTTCCTCTTATACTGGGGGAATTACACCGATAAACTCATCTTT.